These 15 T cell receptor beta chains came from one sample sequenced in a study of T-cell memory formation after mild COVID-19. From the 5' RACE reads, TCRdb called clonotypes with MiXCR, one entry per CDR3 protein. The profile covers under 300,000 distinct CDR3 sequences, with roughly a tenth appearing a single time and 20% to 25% taken by the ten largest. Material for sequencing was PBMCs or a T cell subset sorted from them (not recorded which). These receptors all come from a man aged 18-30 years who had mild COVID-19 (a few samples of this study predate the infection). Cell type and time point are not known.

This clonotype was seen at least ten times. The CDR3: CASSQVLLEGTDTQYF. The DNA of the CDR3 is TGCGCCAGCAGCCAAGTGCTCCTAGAGGGCACAGATACGCAGTATTTT. This chain connects TRBV4-3 to TRBJ2-3; no clear D gene. The CDR3 consists of 16 residues. V lost 1 base to trimming and J lost 1 base, with 12 bases between them. Germline V lookup: CDR1 LGHNA, CDR2 YSLEER.

This clonotype was seen a few times. This chain joins TRBV12-3 or TRBV12-4 and TRBJ2-1; tentative D call: TRBD2 (6 bases). Trimming took 6 bases from V and 7 from J, leaving 10 bases between them. This CDR3 spans 12 amino acids. CDR3 bases: TGTGCCAGCAGATCAGGGAGGAATGAGCAGTTCTTC. This encodes CASRSGRNEQFF.

This clonotype has only a few counts. This chain uses TRBV12-3 or TRBV12-4 with TRBJ1-1; 7 positions agree with TRBD1. V lost 4 bases and J lost 10; bases outside the gene matches: 6. This CDR3 contains 12 residues. The CDR3, as DNA: TGTGCCAGCAGTTCCTCGACAGGGAGAGCTTTCTTT. Protein sequence: CASSSSTGRAFF.

This clonotype was seen a handful of times. The chain joins TRBV4-3 to TRBJ1-2; 8 nucleotides agree with TRBD1. The germline V gene encodes CDR1 LGHNA and CDR2 YSLEER. With V trimmed by 3 bases and J by 7 bases, 4 bases remained unmatched. The CDR3 runs 13 residues. This CDR3 reads CASSHGQGGGYTF. CDR3 sequence (DNA): TGCGCCAGCAGCCATGGACAGGGAGGTGGCTACACCTTC.

This clonotype was seen only a few times. As DNA, the CDR3 is TGCAGTGCTCCAATCGTTGGGGGAGAGACCCAGTACTTC. Its protein is CSAPIVGGETQYF. This rearrangement joins TRBV20-1 to TRBJ2-5, with D tentatively TRBD1 or TRBD2 (5 bases each). Germline V gene lookup returns CDR1 DFQATT and CDR2 SNEGSKA (reference sequence). CDR3 length: 13 residues. V was pared by 5 bases and J by 4 bases, with 14 bases between.

V is TRBV6-2 or TRBV6-3 and J is TRBJ2-2, with D tentatively TRBD1 or TRBD2 (5 bases each). V lost 8 bases and J 5 bases, leaving 12 bases between the germline ends. This CDR3 has 13 amino acids. The germline gives CDR1 MNHEY, CDR2 SVGEGT. The CDR3 DNA reads as TGTGCCAGCGGGGGATTCGAAACCGGGGAGCTGTTTTTT. Translating it yields CASGGFETGELFF.

This clonotype was detected a few times. The rearrangement joins TRBV6-5 to TRBJ1-2, with a weak D call TRBD1 (5 bases). Germline loops: CDR1 MNHEY, CDR2 SVGAGI. There are 15 residues in the CDR3. V was clipped by 5 bases and J by 0 bases, with 13 bases between them. DNA of the CDR3: TGTGCCAGCAGTGGGGGGGGTCGGACTAACTATGGCTACACCTTC. It specifies CASSGGGRTNYGYTF.

V and J are TRBV5-5 and TRBJ2-3, with a tentative D call TRBD1 (7 bases). The germline V gene encodes CDR1 SGHKS and CDR2 YYEKEE (reference sequence). The V and J ends lost 5 bases and 2 bases respectively, with 21 bases between them. CDR3 size: 17 residues. CDR3: CASSGGAGQPFTDTQYF. The CDR3 nucleotides read TGTGCCAGCAGTGGAGGGGCGGGACAGCCTTTCACAGATACGCAGTATTTT. Variable domain in full (rest from reference TRBV5-5 and TRBJ2-3): DAGVTQSPTHLIKTRGQQVTLRCSPISGHKSVSWYQQVLGQGPQFIFQYYEKEERGRGNFPDRFSARQFPNYSSELNVNALLLGDSALYLCASSGGAGQPFTDTQYFGPGTRLTVL.

This chain connects TRBV29-1 to TRBJ2-1, with 10 bases lining up with TRBD2. Germline loops: CDR1 SQVTM, CDR2 ANQGSEA. The CDR3 consists of 13 residues. V dropped 8 bases and J dropped 7; count of bases not matched to a gene: 8. Here the CDR3 reads CSTRTSGINEQFF. The CDR3 DNA sequence: TGCAGCACCAGGACTAGCGGTATAAATGAGCAGTTCTTC.

Details on this clonotype: The conserved phenylalanine or tryptophan normally closing the CDR3 is absent here, so this likely arose from a read error. The DNA is left out, because the CDR3 cannot be placed on it with certainty; the CDR3 is given as TCRdb lists it. The rearrangement links TRBV6-6 to TRBJ1-1; whether TRBD1, the table's D call, matches the DNA was not checked. The CDR3 numbers 11 amino acids, ends counted. Germline-derived CDR1 and CDR2 are MNHNY and SVGAGI (reference sequence). CDR3 loop: CASSLGQGLYV.

The rearrangement joins TRBV4-1 to TRBJ2-2; unclear D gene. CDR1 and CDR2 from the germline V gene are MGHRA and YSYEKL. CDR3 length: 12 residues. V lost 0 bases to trimming and J lost 4 bases, with 0 bases between them. The CDR3 sequence: CASSQDTGELFF. The CDR3 DNA is TGCGCCAGCAGCCAAGACACCGGGGAGCTGTTTTTT.

This clonotype has more than one count but fewer than ten. The rearrangement links TRBV7-2 to TRBJ1-6; D not certain. V lost 3 bases to trimming and J lost 0 bases, with 12 bases between them. The CDR3 runs to 17 residues. Germline V gene sequence: CDR1 SGHTA, CDR2 FQGNSA. The CDR3 region has the DNA TGTGCCAGCAGCTTGCGGTTCAGGAGCTCCTATAATTCACCCCTCCACTTT. Translating it yields CASSLRFRSSYNSPLHF.

V usage is TRBV11-2 and J usage is TRBJ2-1; D is possibly TRBD1 (6 bases). Germline V CDR1 and CDR2: SGHAT, FQNNGV. Trimming pared 2 bases from V and 4 bases from J, leaving 12 bases between. The CDR3 totals 15 residues. CDR3: CASSLYQGIYNEQFF. The CDR3 region has the DNA TGTGCCAGCAGCTTATACCAGGGGATATACAATGAGCAGTTCTTC.

The rearrangement uses TRBV4-3 and TRBJ1-1; D is uncertain. Trimming stripped 3 bases from V and 8 bases from J, with 19 bases between. There are 15 residues in the CDR3. Germline CDR1 reads LGHNA; CDR2 reads YSLEER. The CDR3: CASSQRFDGPSEAFF. In nucleotides, the CDR3 is TGCGCCAGCAGCCAGCGATTTGACGGCCCGTCGGAAGCTTTCTTT.

This clonotype was seen ten or more times. The chain combines TRBV5-1 with TRBJ2-1, with 13 bases that match TRBD2. Trimming cost V 2 bases and J 9 bases; bases outside gene matches: 2. The germline V gene encodes CDR1 SGHRS and CDR2 YFSETQ. This CDR3 is built from 14 residues. CDR3 coding DNA: TGCGCCAGCAGCTTACTAGCGGGGGGGTTTGAGCAGTTCTTC. Protein sequence: CASSLLAGGFEQFF.